Shown below are 32 T cell receptor beta chains from a single sample sequenced in a study of OX40 agonist ivuxolimab in advanced cancers. Sequenced by immunoSEQ multiplex PCR; TCRdb stores in-frame clones only, minus some. The sample has under 65,000 clones; about 88% are singletons. Sequenced material: CD4+ or CD8+ T cells sorted from blood, taken in a trial of the OX40 agonist ivuxolimab. These receptors came from an adult with an advanced solid tumor such as melanoma, head and neck, liver or kidney cancer.

The chain is built from TRBV28 and TRBJ1-1, with D unresolved. Per the germline V gene, CDR1 is MDHEN and CDR2 is SYDVKM. This CDR3 spans 11 amino acids. Trimming stripped 2 bases from V and 8 bases from J, with 6 bases between. The CDR3 here is CASSLDKEAFF. The CDR3 region has the DNA TGTGCCAGCAGTTTAGACAAGGAAGCTTTCTTT.

This chain connects TRBV7-3 to TRBJ2-5; perhaps TRBD2 as D (6 bases). Trimming cost V 3 bases and J 5 bases, with 10 bases left between them. CDR3 size: 13 residues. CDR1 and CDR2 from the germline V gene are SGHTA and FQGTGA. The CDR3 protein is CASSLTRSETQYF. In DNA, the CDR3 is TGTGCCAGCAGCTTGACTAGATCGGAGACCCAGTACTTC. Combining the CDR3 with reference TRBV7-3 and TRBJ2-5 gives the whole variable domain GAGVSQTPSNKVTEKGKYVELRCDPISGHTALYWYRQSLGQGPEFLIYFQGTGAADDSGLPNDRFFAVRPEGSVSTLKIQRTERGDSAVYLCASSLTRSETQYFGPGTRLLVL.

V and J are TRBV7-6 and TRBJ1-1; D ambiguous. Germline CDR1 is SGHVS and CDR2 is FNYEAQ. The CDR3 loop spans 13 amino acids. The V gene lost 6 bases and the J gene lost 1 base, with 9 bases spanning the gap. As DNA, the CDR3 is TGTGCCAGCAGTTTTAGCGGGAACACTGAAGCTTTCTTT. Translation: CASSFSGNTEAFF.

The rearrangement uses TRBV4-3 and TRBJ1-1, with D possibly TRBD1 on 6 matching bases. CDR3 length: 13 residues. V lost 4 bases and J lost 5, with 11 bases in between. The germline V gene has CDR1 LGHNA and CDR2 YSLEER. The CDR3 sequence: CASSLTRGTEAFF. The DNA for the CDR3 is TGCGCCAGCAGCCTTACCAGGGGAACTGAAGCTTTCTTT.

The rearrangement uses TRBV6-4 and TRBJ2-7, with D tentatively TRBD1 or TRBD2 (5 bases each). Trimming shortened V by 6 bases and J by 7 bases, and 16 bases separated the two germline ends. CDR1 is MRHNA, CDR2 SNTAGT, per germline. This CDR3 has 13 amino acids. CDR3 loop: CASSPRDGREQYF. The CDR3 DNA reads as TGTGCCAGCAGCCCCCGGGACGGCAGGGAGCAGTACTTC.

The V call is TRBV5-5, the J call TRBJ1-2; no firm D call. V was shortened by 4 bases and J by 4 bases, with 11 bases between the two germline ends. CDR3 length: 13 amino acids. The germline gives CDR1 SGHKS, CDR2 YYEKEE (reference sequence). The CDR3 nucleotides are TGTGCCAGCAGCCCGGACTCCTTCTATGGCTACACCTTC. Translating gives CASSPDSFYGYTF.

Regarding this clone: The junction departs from germline at one end; a sequencing error may be responsible. CDR3 DNA: TGTGCCACCAGCAGAGATCACCGGGATCCCACAGGATTC. This encodes CATSRDHRDPTGF. The chain combines TRBV15 with TRBJ2-7; D tentatively reads TRBD1 or TRBD2 (5 bases each). This CDR3 contains 13 residues. Germline V gene sequence: CDR1 LNHNV, CDR2 YYDKDF (reference sequence).

The rearrangement joins TRBV7-6 to TRBJ2-1; TRBD2 agrees at 12 bases. The germline V gene has CDR1 SGHVS and CDR2 FNYEAQ. The V and J ends lost 1 base and 9 bases, in that order; junction bases with no gene match: 4. The CDR3 runs to 15 residues. The chain's CDR3 is CASSLETSGSSEQFF. The CDR3 DNA reads as TGTGCCAGCAGCTTAGAGACTAGCGGGAGCAGTGAGCAGTTCTTC.

The CDR3 nucleotides read TGCAGCGTTGAGGTGCTCTCCTACAATGAGCAGTTCTTC. This sequence encodes CSVEVLSYNEQFF. The chain has TRBV29-1 and TRBJ2-1, with D unresolved. Germline values: CDR1 SQVTM, CDR2 ANQGSEA. V lost 3 bases and J lost 0, with 6 bases in between. The CDR3 covers 13 residues.

This chain links TRBV5-1 with TRBJ2-2, with D perhaps TRBD1 or TRBD2 (6 bases each). This CDR3 region has 15 residues. V shed 0 bases and J shed 3 bases, with 9 bases lying between them. CDR1 is SGHRS, CDR2 YFSETQ, per germline. The DNA for the CDR3 is TGCGCCAGCAGCTTGGACGGGGGCTACACCGGGGAGCTGTTTTTT. Protein sequence: CASSLDGGYTGELFF.

This chain links TRBV10-3 with TRBJ2-3, with a weak D call TRBD2 (6 bases). V was clipped by 11 bases and J by 2 bases, with 14 bases between them. The CDR3 is 13 residues long. The V gene's germline CDR1 is ENHRY and CDR2 SYGVKD. The CDR3 DNA reads TGTGCCTGTCGGCTAGCGAACACAGATACGCAGTATTTT. Translating it yields CACRLANTDTQYF.

The chain recombines TRBV30 with TRBJ2-5; D gene ambiguous. CDR1 GTSNPN and CDR2 SVGIG come from the germline V gene (reference sequence). Trimming removed 5 bases from V and 2 bases from J, with 15 bases in between. There are 14 residues in the CDR3. This chain's CDR3 is CAWAYTPVQETQYF. CDR3 bases: TGTGCCTGGGCCTACACGCCAGTTCAAGAGACCCAGTACTTC.

The V gene is TRBV19, the J gene TRBJ2-2; 10 positions match TRBD2. V lost 6 bases and J lost 1; bases outside the gene matches: 8. There are 17 residues in the CDR3. The germline V gene encodes CDR1 LNHDA and CDR2 SQIVND (reference sequence). The CDR3 region is CASRSLAGAVNTGELFF. Here the CDR3 DNA reads TGTGCCAGTAGGAGTCTAGCGGGAGCGGTGAACACCGGGGAGCTGTTTTTT.

The V and J genes are TRBV7-9 and TRBJ2-1, with D perhaps given as TRBD1 or TRBD2 (5 bases each). Trimming cost V 5 bases and J 15 bases, with 17 bases left between them. The CDR3 is 12 amino acids. Germline V lookup: CDR1 SEHNR, CDR2 FQNEAQ (reference sequence). The CDR3 is CASSPGRNIPFF. For the CDR3, the DNA is TGTGCCAGCAGCCCGGGGCGGAATATACCGTTCTTC.

The rearrangement joins TRBV6-6 to TRBJ2-2, with a tentative D call TRBD2 (6 bases). Germline V lookup: CDR1 MNHNY, CDR2 SVGAGI (reference sequence). V was pared by 7 bases and J by 5 bases, with 14 bases between. The CDR3 runs 14 residues. CDR3 region: CASTPGGETGELFF. Written as DNA, the CDR3 is TGTGCCAGCACCCCTGGAGGGGAAACCGGGGAGCTGTTTTTT.

V usage is TRBV7-2 and J usage is TRBJ2-1, with 10 bases matching TRBD1. The CDR3 extends over 16 amino acids. V shed 5 bases, J shed 4 bases, and the junction held 8 bases outside the gene matches. Germline V lookup: CDR1 SGHTA, CDR2 FQGNSA. CDR3 DNA: TGTGCCAGCAGCACCGCCGGGACAGGGGCATACAATGAGCAGTTCTTC. It is translated as CASSTAGTGAYNEQFF.

CDR3 in DNA: TGTGCCTGGGCCTCGGGTACGCAGTATTTT. It translates to CAWASGTQYF. The genes are TRBV30 and TRBJ2-3; D uncertain. V lost 5 bases to trimming and J lost 8 bases, with 8 bases between them. The CDR3 is 10 amino acids. Germline V lookup: CDR1 GTSNPN, CDR2 SVGIG (reference sequence).

This chain connects TRBV11-2 to TRBJ2-7, with D tentatively TRBD1 or TRBD2 (5 bases each). The CDR3 loop spans 16 amino acids. Trimming removed 6 bases from V and 0 bases from J, with 18 bases in between. Germline CDR1 SGHAT, CDR2 FQNNGV. The CDR3 here is CASRYPGRSPSYEQYF. DNA for the CDR3: TGTGCCAGCAGATATCCGGGACGGAGCCCCTCCTACGAGCAGTACTTC.

J is TRBJ2-1 and V is TRBV15; D is uncertain. Germline V gene sequence: CDR1 LNHNV, CDR2 YYDKDF (reference sequence). This CDR3 has 13 amino acids. Deletions cut 0 bases from V and 7 bases from J, with 7 bases between. The CDR3 DNA is TGTGCCACCAGCAGAGATTTAGGTAATGAGCAGTTCTTC. Encoded protein: CATSRDLGNEQFF.

This rearrangement joins TRBV5-1 to TRBJ1-3, with 9 bases aligning to TRBD1. The CDR3 is 16 amino acids. Germline assignment: CDR1 SGHRS and CDR2 YFSETQ. J gave up 5 bases and V 3 bases, and 9 bases lay outside the gene matches. The CDR3 DNA sequence: TGCGCCAGCAGCTCCGCATCCGGGACAGGGAGAAACACCATATATTTT. Protein sequence: CASSSASGTGRNTIYF.

CDR3: CASSPFSGSSYNEQFF. DNA of the CDR3: TGCGCCAGCAGCCCATTTAGCGGGAGCTCCTACAATGAGCAGTTCTTC. The gene calls are TRBV4-3 and TRBJ2-1, with 9 bases lining up with TRBD2. CDR3 size: 16 residues. V dropped 4 bases and J dropped 0; count of bases not matched to a gene: 4. The germline gives CDR1 LGHNA, CDR2 YSLEER.

The chain is built from TRBV4-3 and TRBJ2-1; D gene uncertain. The germline V gene has CDR1 LGHNA and CDR2 YSLEER. The CDR3 runs to 13 residues. The V gene lost 0 bases and the J gene lost 8 bases, with 8 bases spanning the gap. CDR3 DNA: TGCGCCAGCAGCCAAGATATCCCCCATGAGCAGTTCTTC. Its protein is CASSQDIPHEQFF.

V and J are TRBV7-9 and TRBJ1-4, with unresolved D. Trimming took off 7 bases at V and 3 bases at J, with 21 bases between the two ends. Germline lookup yields CDR1 SEHNR and CDR2 FQNEAQ (reference sequence). This CDR3 spans 17 amino acids. CDR3 region: CASTWPGSPRANEKLFF. The CDR3 bases are TGTGCCAGCACCTGGCCGGGGTCTCCGAGGGCTAATGAAAAACTGTTTTTT.

The CDR3 reads CASSQATENIQYF. In DNA form, the CDR3 reads TGTGCCAGCAGCCAAGCTACGGAAAACATTCAGTACTTC. The V gene is TRBV14, the J gene TRBJ2-4; D is ambiguous. CDR3 length: 13 amino acids. Germline V lookup: CDR1 SGHDN, CDR2 FVKESK. The V end was cut by 1 base, the J end by 5 bases, with 6 bases between.

The chain uses TRBV25-1 and TRBJ2-2; D is unresolved. V was shortened by 3 bases and J by 2 bases, with 1 base between the two germline ends. The CDR3 runs 12 residues. CDR1 is MGHDK and CDR2 is SYGVNS in the germline V gene. The CDR3 DNA follows: TGTGCCAGCAGTGATAACACCGGGGAGCTGTTTTTT. Protein sequence: CASSDNTGELFF.

Within the sample, this clone is medium-sized. The V call is TRBV6-5, the J call TRBJ2-2; the D gene could be TRBD1 or TRBD2 (5 bases each). CDR3 length: 16 amino acids. From germline, CDR1 is MNHEY and CDR2 SVGAGI. Deletions cut 0 bases from V and 1 base from J, with 9 bases between. CDR3: CASSYSNGGNTGELFF. CDR3 DNA: TGTGCCAGCAGTTACTCGAATGGGGGGAACACCGGGGAGCTGTTTTTT.

The V gene is TRBV4-2, the J gene TRBJ2-2; 9 positions match TRBD2. Germline V gene data show CDR1 as LGHNA and CDR2 as YNFKEQ. The CDR3 spans 17 residues. The V gene end was trimmed by 8 bases and the J gene end by 0 bases; junction bases not matched to a gene: 10. CDR3 sequence reads: CASAFPSSGANTGELFF. In DNA, the CDR3 is TGTGCCAGCGCGTTCCCCTCTAGCGGGGCGAACACCGGGGAGCTGTTTTTT.

This clone was counted a few times. Here the CDR3 reads CASSFNGETQYF. The CDR3 DNA sequence: TGTGCCAGCAGTTTTAATGGAGAGACCCAGTACTTC. The V call is TRBV28, the J call TRBJ2-5; D ambiguous. Germline CDR1 reads MDHEN; CDR2 reads SYDVKM. The V and J ends lost 3 bases and 4 bases respectively, with 6 bases between them. The CDR3 contains 12 residues.

This clone was found once. This chain links TRBV18 with TRBJ2-5, with no clear D. The CDR3 runs to 15 residues. Trimming stripped 0 bases from V and 5 bases from J, with 13 bases between. Germline CDR1 reads KGHSH; CDR2 reads LQKENI. The CDR3 spells CASSPPTPTKETQYF. In DNA, the CDR3 is TGTGCCAGCTCACCACCGACACCAACCAAGGAGACCCAGTACTTC.

This chain uses TRBV7-3 with TRBJ2-6, with 7 bases aligning to TRBD2. The CDR3 totals 20 residues. Losses at the gene ends were 0 bases for V and 0 bases for J; bases not matched to a gene: 11. Germline V gene lookup returns CDR1 SGHTA and CDR2 FQGTGA. CDR3 in amino acids: CASSLTPGGRSSSGANVLTF. The CDR3 coding sequence is TGTGCCAGCAGCTTAACACCGGGAGGCCGCAGTAGCTCTGGGGCCAACGTCCTGACTTTC.

The V call is TRBV28, the J call TRBJ1-3, with TRBD1 matching over 7 bases. Per germline, CDR1 MDHEN and CDR2 SYDVKM. The CDR3 is made up of 15 amino acids. V lost 5 bases and J lost 4; bases outside the gene matches: 8. The CDR3 bases are TGTGCCAGCAGTGCATCGACAGGGAGGGGAAACACCATATATTTT. It encodes CASSASTGRGNTIYF. The full variable domain, rest sourced from reference TRBV28 and TRBJ1-3, is DVKVTQSSRYLVKRTGEKVFLECVQDMDHENMFWYRQDPGLGLRLIYFSYDVKMKEKGDIPEGYSVSREKKERFSLILESASTNQTSMYLCASSASTGRGNTIYFGEGSWLTVV.

The V and J genes are TRBV7-6 and TRBJ1-2; D may be TRBD1 (5 bases). The germline gives CDR1 SGHVS, CDR2 FNYEAQ. The CDR3 extends over 14 amino acids. V lost 5 bases and J lost 9, with 19 bases in between. CDR3 nucleotide sequence: TGTGCCAGCAGCCGAATGACGCATGGGGCCAGCTACACCTTC. It specifies CASSRMTHGASYTF.